This T cell receptor beta chain was profiled in a study of T-cell memory formation after mild COVID-19. The CDR3 covers 14 residues. Germline V gene lookup returns CDR1 MNHNY and CDR2 SVGAGI (reference sequence). V trimming: 6 bases; J trimming: 0 bases; junction bases outside the gene matches: 2. In TCRdb, the 5' RACE reads were re-called with MiXCR into one record per CDR3 protein. The sample includes about 400,000 distinct CDR3 sequences, around a quarter of them seen just once. The sequence came from an adult woman who had mild COVID-19 (a few samples of this study predate the infection). Cell type and time point are not known. The genes are TRBV6-6 and TRBJ2-3; 8 bases map to TRBD1. Sequenced material: PBMCs or a T cell subset sorted from them (not recorded which). CDR3 region: CASRGTGSTDTQYF. The CDR3 bases are TGTGCCAGCAGGGGGACAGGAAGCACAGATACGCAGTATTTT.